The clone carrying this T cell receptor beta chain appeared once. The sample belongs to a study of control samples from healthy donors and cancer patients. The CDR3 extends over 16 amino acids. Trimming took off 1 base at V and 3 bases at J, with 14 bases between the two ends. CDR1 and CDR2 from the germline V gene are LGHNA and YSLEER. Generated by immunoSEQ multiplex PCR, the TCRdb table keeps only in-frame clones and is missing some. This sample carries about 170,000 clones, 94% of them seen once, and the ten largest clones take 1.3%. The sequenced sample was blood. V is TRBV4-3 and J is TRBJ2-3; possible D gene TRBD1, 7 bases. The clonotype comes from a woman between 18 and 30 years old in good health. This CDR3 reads CASSQGAGGRTDTQYF. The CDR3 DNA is TGCGCCAGCAGCCAAGGGGCAGGGGGGAGGACAGATACGCAGTATTTT.